This is a list of T cell receptor beta chains from one sample in a study of T cell repertoires in cytomegalovirus infection. TCRdb passed the reads through MiXCR, listing each CDR3 protein once. Counted here are 680,000 or so distinct CDR3 sequences, 35% occurring once; the ten biggest clones make up roughly 2.8%. Sample: PBMCs. The receptors here all came from a human donor in good health (CMV status not recorded). Some clones in this sample may be carry-over from other donors' samples. Both conserved end residues are part of each CDR3. The D gene is left open where the match is weak. Only some rows state a clone size, as once, few, many or a class for expanded clones.

len: 17; d_gene: TRBD1; j_gene: TRBJ2-4; v_gene: TRBV7-4; abundance: once; CDR3aa: CASSSTLGQGIKNIQYF; CDR3nt: TGTGCCAGCAGCTCCACCCTGGGACAGGGGATTAAAAACATTCAGTACTTC
len: 13; d_gene: NA; j_gene: TRBJ1-1; v_gene: TRBV6-5; abundance: NA; CDR3aa: CASSYGPDTEAFF; CDR3nt: TGTGCCAGCAGTTACGGGCCGGACACTGAAGCTTTCTTT
len: 13; d_gene: NA; j_gene: TRBJ2-2; v_gene: TRBV11-2; abundance: NA; CDR3aa: CASSLQAVGELFF; CDR3nt: TGTGCCAGCAGCTTACAAGCGGTCGGGGAGCTGTTTTTT
len: 13; d_gene: NA; j_gene: TRBJ1-1; v_gene: TRBV12-3/TRBV12-4; abundance: few; CDR3aa: CASSLVGPAEAFF; CDR3nt: TGTGCCAGCAGTTTGGTGGGGCCCGCTGAAGCTTTCTTT
len: 14; d_gene: NA; j_gene: TRBJ2-7; v_gene: TRBV5-6; abundance: NA; CDR3aa: CASSDGTGSYEQYF; CDR3nt: TGTGCCAGCAGCGACGGGACGGGGTCCTACGAGCAGTACTTC
len: 15; d_gene: TRBD1; j_gene: TRBJ2-2; v_gene: TRBV12-3/TRBV12-4; abundance: many; CDR3aa: CASSLGDRATGELFF; CDR3nt: TGTGCCAGCAGTTTGGGGGACAGGGCCACCGGGGAGCTGTTTTTT
len: 15; d_gene: NA; j_gene: TRBJ2-3; v_gene: TRBV7-2; abundance: NA; CDR3aa: CASSLEDRLTDTQYF; CDR3nt: TGTGCCAGCAGCTTAGAAGACAGGCTCACAGATACGCAGTATTTT
len: 18; d_gene: TRBD2; j_gene: TRBJ2-7; v_gene: TRBV7-9; abundance: NA; CDR3aa: CASSPPGGTSGRDYEQYF; CDR3nt: TGTGCCAGCAGCCCCCCAGGCGGGACTAGCGGGAGGGACTACGAGCAGTACTTC
len: 12; d_gene: NA; j_gene: TRBJ2-7; v_gene: TRBV7-8; abundance: many; CDR3aa: CASSLDKYEQYF; CDR3nt: TGTGCCAGCAGCTTGGACAAGTACGAGCAGTACTTC
len: 14; d_gene: NA; j_gene: TRBJ1-1; v_gene: TRBV12-5; abundance: few; CDR3aa: CASALWTENTEAFF; CDR3nt: TGTGCTAGTGCCCTATGGACAGAGAACACTGAAGCTTTCTTT
len: 14; d_gene: NA; j_gene: TRBJ2-7; v_gene: TRBV20-1; abundance: NA; CDR3aa: CSARDGHLSYEQYF; CDR3nt: TGCAGTGCTAGAGATGGGCACCTCTCCTACGAGCAGTACTTC
len: 15; d_gene: TRBD1; j_gene: TRBJ2-7; v_gene: TRBV18; abundance: NA; CDR3aa: CASSPLGDSRYEQYF; CDR3nt: TGTGCCAGCTCACCCCTCGGGGACAGCCGATACGAGCAGTACTTC
len: 15; d_gene: NA; j_gene: TRBJ2-3; v_gene: TRBV4-1; abundance: few; CDR3aa: CASSHMPRTVDTQYF; CDR3nt: TGCGCCAGCAGCCATATGCCCCGAACTGTAGATACGCAGTATTTT
len: 12; d_gene: TRBD1; j_gene: TRBJ1-1; v_gene: TRBV19; abundance: NA; CDR3aa: CASRQGGSEAFF; CDR3nt: TGTGCCAGCCGACAGGGAGGCTCTGAAGCTTTCTTT
len: 15; d_gene: NA; j_gene: TRBJ1-1; v_gene: TRBV28; abundance: NA; CDR3aa: CASSPPGTLRTEAFF; CDR3nt: TGTGCCAGCAGCCCCCCGGGGACTCTGAGGACTGAAGCTTTCTTT
len: 14; d_gene: NA; j_gene: TRBJ1-2; v_gene: TRBV6-2/TRBV6-3; abundance: NA; CDR3aa: CASSYSQANYGYTF; CDR3nt: TGTGCCAGCAGTTACTCTCAAGCTAACTATGGCTACACCTTC
len: 16; d_gene: NA; j_gene: TRBJ2-7; v_gene: TRBV28; abundance: NA; CDR3aa: CASSEGVGRELYEQYF; CDR3nt: TGTGCCAGCAGCGAGGGGGTGGGGCGGGAGTTATACGAGCAGTACTTC
len: 15; d_gene: NA; j_gene: TRBJ2-2; v_gene: TRBV6-5; abundance: many; CDR3aa: CASSPLGLQTGELFF; CDR3nt: TGTGCCAGCAGTCCACTTGGCTTACAGACCGGGGAGCTGTTTTTT
len: 15; d_gene: NA; j_gene: TRBJ2-1; v_gene: TRBV7-8; abundance: many; CDR3aa: CASSLAGADPTEMFF; CDR3nt: TGTGCCAGCAGCTTAGCGGGGGCAGACCCGACCGAAATGTTCTTC
len: 13; d_gene: NA; j_gene: TRBJ2-5; v_gene: TRBV12-3/TRBV12-4; abundance: few; CDR3aa: CASALGDQETQYF; CDR3nt: TGTGCCAGCGCGCTGGGGGACCAAGAGACCCAGTACTTC
len: 10; d_gene: NA; j_gene: TRBJ2-7; v_gene: TRBV20-1; abundance: NA; CDR3aa: CSARAYEQYF; CDR3nt: TGCAGTGCTAGAGCCTACGAGCAGTACTTC
len: 13; d_gene: TRBD1; j_gene: TRBJ1-1; v_gene: TRBV27; abundance: NA; CDR3aa: CASRTGGRTEAFF; CDR3nt: TGTGCCAGCAGGACAGGGGGCAGGACTGAAGCTTTCTTT
len: 14; d_gene: NA; j_gene: TRBJ1-2; v_gene: TRBV7-2; abundance: NA; CDR3aa: CASSLALGAGGYTF; CDR3nt: TGTGCCAGCAGCTTAGCCTTAGGGGCCGGAGGCTACACCTTC
len: 14; d_gene: TRBD1; j_gene: TRBJ1-1; v_gene: TRBV7-6; abundance: NA; CDR3aa: CASSFGDRNTEAFF; CDR3nt: TGTGCCAGCAGCTTCGGGGACAGGAACACTGAAGCTTTCTTT
len: 14; d_gene: TRBD1; j_gene: TRBJ1-2; v_gene: TRBV4-1; abundance: NA; CDR3aa: CASSQETGRYGYTF; CDR3nt: TGCGCCAGCAGCCAAGAGACAGGGCGCTATGGCTACACCTTC
len: 15; d_gene: TRBD2; j_gene: TRBJ2-3; v_gene: TRBV24-1; abundance: NA; CDR3aa: CATSAPTSGTDTQYF; CDR3nt: TGTGCCACCAGTGCCCCGACTAGCGGCACAGATACGCAGTATTTT
len: 14; d_gene: TRBD2; j_gene: TRBJ2-3; v_gene: TRBV7-6; abundance: NA; CDR3aa: CASSYSGIPDTQYF; CDR3nt: TGTGCCAGCAGCTACAGCGGGATCCCAGATACGCAGTATTTT
len: 14; d_gene: TRBD1; j_gene: TRBJ1-4; v_gene: TRBV5-5; abundance: NA; CDR3aa: CASSQGQINEKLFF; CDR3nt: TGTGCCAGCAGCCAGGGACAGATTAATGAAAAACTGTTTTTT
len: 19; d_gene: NA; j_gene: TRBJ1-5; v_gene: TRBV6-2/TRBV6-3; abundance: few; CDR3aa: CASRGVMRHGVYSNQPQHF; CDR3nt: TGTGCCAGCAGAGGGGTGATGCGGCATGGCGTTTATAGCAATCAGCCCCAGCATTTT
len: 19; d_gene: NA; j_gene: TRBJ2-6; v_gene: TRBV7-9; abundance: NA; CDR3aa: CASTPPRLQQRNGANVLTF; CDR3nt: TGTGCCAGCACCCCCCCGAGGTTACAACAGAGGAATGGGGCCAACGTCCTGACTTTC
len: 18; d_gene: TRBD1; j_gene: TRBJ1-6; v_gene: TRBV15; abundance: few; CDR3aa: CATSREGKLGQGNSPLHF; CDR3nt: TGTGCCACCAGCAGAGAGGGAAAATTGGGACAGGGGAATTCACCCCTCCACTTT
len: 15; d_gene: TRBD1; j_gene: TRBJ1-1; v_gene: TRBV20-1; abundance: NA; CDR3aa: CSASAVGTANTEAFF; CDR3nt: TGCAGTGCTAGTGCAGTGGGGACAGCGAACACTGAAGCTTTCTTT
len: 15; d_gene: TRBD1; j_gene: TRBJ2-7; v_gene: TRBV2; abundance: NA; CDR3aa: CASSEYGTGNYEQYF; CDR3nt: TGTGCCAGCAGTGAATATGGGACAGGGAACTACGAGCAGTACTTC
len: 14; d_gene: TRBD2; j_gene: TRBJ2-1; v_gene: TRBV7-4; abundance: NA; CDR3aa: CASSALADHNEQFF; CDR3nt: TGTGCCAGCAGCGCTCTAGCGGACCACAATGAGCAGTTCTTC
len: 14; d_gene: NA; j_gene: TRBJ2-1; v_gene: TRBV2; abundance: NA; CDR3aa: CASSERAAYNEQFF; CDR3nt: TGTGCCAGCAGTGAGAGAGCAGCTTACAATGAGCAGTTCTTC
len: 14; d_gene: NA; j_gene: TRBJ1-1; v_gene: TRBV6-2/TRBV6-3; abundance: NA; CDR3aa: CASSSLGGKTEAFF; CDR3nt: TGTGCCAGCAGCTCTCTGGGGGGCAAGACTGAAGCTTTCTTT
len: 17; d_gene: TRBD2; j_gene: TRBJ2-1; v_gene: TRBV14; abundance: NA; CDR3aa: CASSRRNLAGGPNEQFF; CDR3nt: TGTGCCAGCAGCCGAAGAAACCTAGCGGGAGGGCCCAATGAGCAGTTCTTC
len: 13; d_gene: NA; j_gene: TRBJ2-1; v_gene: TRBV7-9; abundance: NA; CDR3aa: CASWGSSYNEQFF; CDR3nt: TGTGCCAGCTGGGGGAGCTCCTACAATGAGCAGTTCTTC
len: 15; d_gene: NA; j_gene: TRBJ1-2; v_gene: TRBV11-1; abundance: many; CDR3aa: CASSPLLGLGYGYTF; CDR3nt: TGTGCCAGCAGCCCCCTACTGGGACTGGGGTATGGCTACACCTTC
len: 17; d_gene: TRBD2; j_gene: TRBJ2-1; v_gene: TRBV7-6; abundance: NA; CDR3aa: CDSSGTSGWGSYNEQFF; CDR3nt: TGTGACAGCAGTGGGACTAGCGGCTGGGGCTCCTACAATGAGCAGTTCTTC
len: 13; d_gene: NA; j_gene: TRBJ1-6; v_gene: TRBV7-2; abundance: NA; CDR3aa: CASSPNGDSPLHF; CDR3nt: TGTGCCAGCAGCCCAAATGGGGATTCACCCCTCCACTTT
len: 16; d_gene: TRBD2; j_gene: TRBJ2-3; v_gene: TRBV3-1; abundance: NA; CDR3aa: CASSQVGTTTTDTQYF; CDR3nt: TGTGCCAGCAGCCAAGTGGGGACTACCACCACAGATACGCAGTATTTT
len: 15; d_gene: NA; j_gene: TRBJ2-1; v_gene: TRBV6-1; abundance: NA; CDR3aa: CASSGAGLGWGEQFF; CDR3nt: TGTGCCAGCAGTGGCGCGGGACTGGGATGGGGTGAGCAGTTCTTC
len: 17; d_gene: TRBD2; j_gene: TRBJ2-1; v_gene: TRBV7-8; abundance: few; CDR3aa: CASSLVQGTSGRNEQFF; CDR3nt: TGTGCCAGCAGCTTAGTTCAGGGGACTAGCGGGAGGAATGAGCAGTTCTTC
len: 15; d_gene: NA; j_gene: TRBJ1-5; v_gene: TRBV12-3/TRBV12-4; abundance: NA; CDR3aa: CASSLDGRINQPQHF; CDR3nt: TGTGCCAGCAGTTTAGATGGCAGGATCAATCAGCCCCAGCATTTT